These 21 T cell receptor beta chains share one sample of origin, sequenced in a study of T-cell reconstitution after alpha-beta-depleted transplantation in children. Unique molecular identifiers featured in how the TCRbeta library was prepared. From the PCR reads, TCRdb called clonotypes with MiXCR, one entry per CDR3 protein. The sample has some 530,000 distinct CDR3 sequences; around 12% are singletons. This sample comprised PBMCs from the stem cell graft donor, obtained from the stem cell graft. The receptors were gathered from a human donor who donated a stem cell graft to a child with combined immunodeficiency.

The J gene is TRBJ2-5, the V gene TRBV6-2 or TRBV6-3, with 7 bases aligning to TRBD1. Per germline, CDR1 MNHEY and CDR2 SVGEGT. CDR3 length equals 14 residues. After removal of 5 bases from V and 2 bases from J, the junction contained 5 bases not matched to a gene. The CDR3 loop is CASSTGTEQETQYF. The CDR3 DNA sequence: TGTGCCAGCAGTACCGGGACAGAACAAGAGACCCAGTACTTC.

The rearrangement links TRBV4-1 to TRBJ1-6; D is ambiguous. CDR1 is MGHRA, CDR2 YSYEKL, per germline. This CDR3 contains 15 residues. V lost 1 base, J lost 6 bases, and 10 bases lay in between. The CDR3 DNA follows: TGCGCCAGCAGCCAAGGGCCGCCCTTTAATTCACCCCTCCACTTT. Translating gives CASSQGPPFNSPLHF.

The chain recombines TRBV18 with TRBJ2-7; TRBD2 is a possible D gene (6 bases). Germline lookup yields CDR1 KGHSH and CDR2 LQKENI. CDR3 length: 14 residues. Trimming shortened V by 3 bases and J by 3 bases, and 12 bases separated the two germline ends. CDR3 in amino acids: CASSPPGLIYEQYF. DNA of the CDR3: TGTGCCAGCTCACCGCCGGGACTGATCTACGAGCAGTACTTC.

This clonotype appeared a few times. The chain uses TRBV11-2 and TRBJ2-3; 13 nucleotides agree with TRBD2. V lost 5 bases and J lost 4; bases outside the gene matches: 12. CDR3 length: 18 residues. The germline V gene has CDR1 SGHAT and CDR2 FQNNGV. As DNA, the CDR3 is TGTGCCAGCAGCCCCGGACTAGCGGGGGCCTCTCCCGCAGATACGCAGTATTTT. Translation gives CASSPGLAGASPADTQYF.

The sample holds many counts of this clonotype. The V and J genes are TRBV29-1 and TRBJ2-7, with D uncertain. The CDR3 contains 12 residues. Trimming removed 2 bases at V and 1 base at J, with 6 bases between. Germline V gene sequence: CDR1 SQVTM, CDR2 ANQGSEA. The CDR3 region is CSVESLSYEQYF. For the CDR3, the DNA is TGCAGCGTTGAATCCCTTTCCTACGAGCAGTACTTC.

At least ten counts were recorded for this clonotype. V gene TRBV5-1 combines with J gene TRBJ2-1; 11 nucleotides align to TRBD2. Germline-derived CDR1 and CDR2 are SGHRS and YFSETQ. V shed 4 bases, J shed 9 bases, and the junction held 12 bases outside the gene matches. CDR3 size: 16 residues. CDR3 DNA sequence: TGCGCCAGCAGCCCGTGGACTAGCGGGTATGCTAGTGAGCAGTTCTTC. As protein: CASSPWTSGYASEQFF.

This clonotype has ten or more counts. The chain couples TRBV3-1 to TRBJ2-2, with TRBD1 identical over 9 bases. The ends lost 5 bases at V and 0 bases at J; junction bases unmatched: 7. The CDR3 contains 17 residues. Looked up from germline, CDR1 is LGHDT and CDR2 is YNNKEL (reference sequence). The CDR3 loop is CASSTGQGFANTGELFF. DNA of the CDR3: TGTGCCAGCAGCACAGGACAGGGGTTCGCGAACACCGGGGAGCTGTTTTTT. The whole variable domain, filled in from reference TRBV3-1 and TRBJ2-2, reads DTAVSQTPKYLVTQMGNDKSIKCEQNLGHDTMYWYKQDSKKFLKIMFSYNNKELIINETVPNRFSPKSPDKAHLNLHINSLELGDSAVYFCASSTGQGFANTGELFFGEGSRLTVL.

This clonotype was seen a few times. Here the CDR3 reads CASSEASMNTGELFF. In nucleotides, the CDR3 is TGTGCCAGCAGTGAAGCCAGCATGAACACCGGGGAGCTGTTTTTT. The chain carries TRBV2 and TRBJ2-2; D ambiguous. Germline lookup yields CDR1 SNHLY and CDR2 FYNNEI. Trimming took 0 bases from V and 1 from J, leaving 6 bases between them. CDR3 length: 15 amino acids. The full variable domain, in which reference TRBV2 and TRBJ2-2 provide the parts outside the CDR3, is EPEVTQTPSHQVTQMGQEVILRCVPISNHLYFYWYRQILGQKVEFLVSFYNNEISEKSEIFDDQFSVERPDGSNFTLKIRSTKLEDSAMYFCASSEASMNTGELFFGEGSRLTVL.

This clonotype was picked up many times. The chain recombines TRBV27 with TRBJ1-6, with no clear D. The CDR3 spans 14 residues. Germline V CDR1 and CDR2: MNHEY, SMNVEV (reference sequence). The V and J ends lost 2 bases and 9 bases respectively, with 11 bases between them. The CDR3 region is CASSLGGKGSPLHF. The CDR3 nucleotides are TGTGCCAGCAGTTTAGGAGGGAAAGGTTCACCCCTCCACTTT.

This clonotype was seen at least ten times. The genes are TRBV6-5 and TRBJ2-5, with D tentatively TRBD2 (6 bases). The V and J ends lost 2 bases and 5 bases respectively, with 12 bases between them. This CDR3 is 14 amino acids long. CDR1 is MNHEY and CDR2 is SVGAGI in the germline V gene. CDR3: CASSYGGVGETQYF. The CDR3 nucleotides read TGTGCCAGCAGTTACGGCGGGGTTGGGGAGACCCAGTACTTC.

The rearrangement joins TRBV6-5 to TRBJ2-2; 7 positions agree with TRBD2. V trimming: 2 bases; J trimming: 0 bases; junction bases outside the gene matches: 9. Germline loops: CDR1 MNHEY, CDR2 SVGAGI. The CDR3 runs 18 residues. CDR3 DNA sequence: TGTGCCAGCAGTTACCCCGCCTCAGCGGGACCGAACACCGGGGAGCTGTTTTTT. This gives the protein CASSYPASAGPNTGELFF.

The CDR3 nucleotides read TGTGCCACCAGTGATGCCGGGACTAGCGGGAGATCATACAATGAGCAGTTCTTC. As protein: CATSDAGTSGRSYNEQFF. The V and J genes are TRBV24-1 and TRBJ2-1, with 14 nucleotides matching TRBD2. Germline V gives CDR1 KGHDR, CDR2 SFDVKD. This CDR3 has 18 residues. With V trimmed by 3 bases and J by 4 bases, 7 bases remained unmatched.

A few counts support this clonotype. The rearrangement uses TRBV5-5 and TRBJ2-2; D may be TRBD1 or TRBD2 (6 bases each). This CDR3 comprises 16 residues. CDR1 SGHKS and CDR2 YYEKEE come from the germline V gene (reference sequence). V was trimmed by 1 base and J by 6 bases, leaving 16 bases between them. The CDR3 DNA follows: TGTGCCAGCAGCTTGCACAGGGAGGCGGTGGCCGGGGAGCTGTTTTTT. Encoded protein: CASSLHREAVAGELFF.

The chain has TRBV13 and TRBJ2-5; TRBD2 aligns across 10 bases. Germline CDR1 PRHDT, CDR2 FYEKMQ (reference sequence). The CDR3 contains 16 residues. V was clipped by 4 bases and J by 2 bases; unmatched bases: 7. The chain's CDR3 is CASSYPRTSGQETQYF. CDR3 DNA sequence: TGTGCCAGCAGCTACCCCCGGACTAGCGGTCAAGAGACCCAGTACTTC.

There are a few counts of this clonotype. The chain joins TRBV5-5 to TRBJ2-7; TRBD1 agrees at 7 bases. The CDR3 sequence is 12 residues long. Unmatched junction bases numbered 4, after V lost 4 bases and J lost 6 bases. Germline V gene lookup returns CDR1 SGHKS and CDR2 YYEKEE (reference sequence). CDR3 in amino acids: CASSTTGAEQYF. CDR3 DNA: TGTGCCAGCAGCACAACAGGGGCCGAGCAGTACTTC. The full variable domain, in which reference TRBV5-5 and TRBJ2-7 provide the parts outside the CDR3, is DAGVTQSPTHLIKTRGQQVTLRCSPISGHKSVSWYQQVLGQGPQFIFQYYEKEERGRGNFPDRFSARQFPNYSSELNVNALLLGDSALYLCASSTTGAEQYFGPGTRLTVT.

The V call is TRBV12-3 or TRBV12-4, the J call TRBJ2-3, with TRBD2 matching over 7 bases. The CDR3 extends over 20 amino acids. Germline trimming cut 3 bases from V and 8 bases from J; bases unmatched to any gene: 26. The CDR3 reads CASSFSLPWTSEARPGTQYF. Here the CDR3 DNA reads TGTGCCAGCAGTTTTTCTCTTCCGTGGACTAGTGAGGCGCGCCCTGGTACGCAGTATTTT.

This clonotype was counted only a few times. The V gene is TRBV5-5, the J gene TRBJ2-1; D may match TRBD1 or TRBD2 (5 bases each). This CDR3 is 13 amino acids long. Germline V CDR1 and CDR2: SGHKS, YYEKEE (reference sequence). V was clipped by 4 bases and J by 6 bases, with 11 bases between them. CDR3 DNA sequence: TGTGCCAGCAGCATCCGGGACCTCAATGAGCAGTTCTTC. Residues: CASSIRDLNEQFF.

The chain is built from TRBV19 and TRBJ2-7; no definite D call. The germline V gene has CDR1 LNHDA and CDR2 SQIVND (reference sequence). The CDR3 runs to 12 residues. V was cut by 0 bases and J by 8 bases, with 8 bases left in between. This CDR3 is CASSIDSRKQYF. DNA for the CDR3: TGTGCCAGTAGTATAGATTCTAGAAAGCAGTACTTC.

The chain carries TRBV20-1 and TRBJ1-2, with unresolved D. This CDR3 is 13 amino acids long. CDR1 is DFQATT and CDR2 is SNEGSKA in the germline V gene (reference sequence). The ends were cut back, 2 bases at V and 7 bases at J, with 14 bases in the middle. The CDR3 region is CSARRYIASGYTF. CDR3 nucleotides: TGCAGTGCTAGACGGTACATCGCTTCTGGCTACACCTTC.

V is TRBV20-1 and J is TRBJ2-7; the D is unclear. The germline V gene encodes CDR1 DFQATT and CDR2 SNEGSKA (reference sequence). The CDR3 loop spans 11 amino acids. The V end lost 3 bases, the J end lost 6 bases, and 9 bases lay between the germline ends. CDR3 amino acids: CSARDGSEQYF. The CDR3 bases are TGCAGTGCTAGGGATGGAAGCGAGCAGTACTTC.

This clonotype occurred a few times. The chain combines TRBV12-3 or TRBV12-4 with TRBJ1-1, with 7 positions matching TRBD1. V lost 6 bases to trimming and J lost 0 bases; unmatched junction nucleotides: 13. The length of the CDR3 is 17 residues. CDR3 sequence: CASRYTGDRIMNTEAFF. The CDR3 region has the DNA TGTGCCAGCAGGTACACAGGGGACCGTATCATGAACACTGAAGCTTTCTTT.